The clone carrying this TCR beta chain was counted between two and nine times. Antigen: not known. Synthesis of cDNA was performed by 5'RACE using 10-nucleotide random UMIs. Over 180 million TCR-beta sequences from 15-18 subjects were obtained in each sequencing run. TCRdb re-called the 5' RACE reads through MiXCR, storing one row per CDR3 protein. Of fewer than 20,000 distinct CDR3 sequences listed, approximately 26% are singletons. 2 million PBMCs stored at -80 C were the source of the unsorted libraries. The sample is drawn from a study of neurological immune-mediated disorders. General study points: The most TCR clonal expansion was seen in HTLV-1-associated myelopathy, and the least was seen in multiple sclerosis, which fell below healthy controls.

The CDR3 is 16 residues long. From germline, CDR1 is DFQATT and CDR2 SNEGSKA (reference sequence). V shed 5 bases and J shed 4 bases, with 21 bases lying between them. Source material: PBMCs. This rearrangement joins TRBV20-1 to TRBJ1-3; D is perhaps TRBD1 (5 bases). The clonotype originates from a man in his forties or fifties with HTLV-1-associated myelopathy (HAM/TSP). CDR3 bases: TGCAGTGCTCCCGGGCGGGCGGTGGGGCCCGGAAACACCATATATTTT. This encodes CSAPGRAVGPGNTIYF.